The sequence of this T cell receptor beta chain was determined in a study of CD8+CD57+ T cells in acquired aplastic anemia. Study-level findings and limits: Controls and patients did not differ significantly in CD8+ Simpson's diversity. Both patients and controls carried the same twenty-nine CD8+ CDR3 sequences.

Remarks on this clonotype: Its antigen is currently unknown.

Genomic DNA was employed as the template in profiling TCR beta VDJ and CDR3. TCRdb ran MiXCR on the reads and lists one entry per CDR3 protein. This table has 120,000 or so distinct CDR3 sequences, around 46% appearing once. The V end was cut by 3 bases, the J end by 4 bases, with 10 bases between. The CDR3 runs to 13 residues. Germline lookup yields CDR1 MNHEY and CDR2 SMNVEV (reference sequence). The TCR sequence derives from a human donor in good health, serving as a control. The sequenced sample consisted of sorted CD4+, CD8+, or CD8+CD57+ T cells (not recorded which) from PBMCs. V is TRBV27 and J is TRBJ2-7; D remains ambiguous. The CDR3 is CASSFSLFYEQYV. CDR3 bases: TGTGCCAGCAGTTTTAGTCTGTTTTACGAGCAGTACGTC.